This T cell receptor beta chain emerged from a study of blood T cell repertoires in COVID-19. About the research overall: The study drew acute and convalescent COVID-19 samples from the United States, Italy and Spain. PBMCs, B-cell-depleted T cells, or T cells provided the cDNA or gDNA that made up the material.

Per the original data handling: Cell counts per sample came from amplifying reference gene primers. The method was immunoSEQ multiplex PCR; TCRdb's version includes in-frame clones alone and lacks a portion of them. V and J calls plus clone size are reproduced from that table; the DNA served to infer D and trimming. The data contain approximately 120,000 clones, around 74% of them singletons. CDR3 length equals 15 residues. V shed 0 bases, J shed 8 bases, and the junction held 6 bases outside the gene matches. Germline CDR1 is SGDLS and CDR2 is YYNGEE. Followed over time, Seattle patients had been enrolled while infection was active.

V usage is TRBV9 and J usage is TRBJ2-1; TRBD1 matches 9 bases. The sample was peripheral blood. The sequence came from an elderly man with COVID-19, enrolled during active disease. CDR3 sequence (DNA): TGTGCCAGCAGCGTAGTAACAGGGGGCATGGATGAGCAGTTCTTC. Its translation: CASSVVTGGMDEQFF.